This T cell receptor (beta chain) appears in the sequencing data of a study of OX40 agonist ivuxolimab in advanced cancers. Study overall: Ivuxolimab, which patients received intravenously every 2 weeks, was dosed at 0.01 to 10 mg/kg.

Some clones are missing from TCRdb's copy, which holds only in-frame ones; the method was immunoSEQ multiplex PCR. The repertoire holds 90,000 to 120,000 clones, with less than 95% as singletons. Blood got drawn at baseline, again on cycle 4 day 1, and then on cycle 7 day 1. Regarding this clone: The antigen remains unidentified.

Study-level results: Antigen specificity was not determined for the expanded peripheral T cells. Low normalized T-cell clonal expansion also characterized some of the nonresponders.

The CDR3 extends over 17 amino acids. Looked up from germline, CDR1 is SGHRS and CDR2 is YFSETQ. V dropped 6 bases and J dropped 2 bases, with 21 bases sitting between them. The sequencing here drew on CD4+ or CD8+ T cells sorted from blood, taken in a trial of the OX40 agonist ivuxolimab. The V and J genes are TRBV5-1 and TRBJ2-1; TRBD2 is a possible D gene (6 bases). The source of this sequence is an adult with an advanced solid tumor such as melanoma, head and neck, liver or kidney cancer. The CDR3 protein is CASTLPPRGSPYNEQFF. CDR3 DNA sequence: TGCGCCAGCACCCTGCCTCCACGGGGGTCCCCCTACAATGAGCAGTTCTTC.